This T cell receptor beta chain stems from a study of Graves' ophthalmopathy and Graves' hyperthyroidism. This CDR3 contains 15 residues. V dropped 3 bases and J dropped 0 bases, with 9 bases sitting between them. CDR1 is LNHDA and CDR2 is SQIVND in the germline V gene (reference sequence). TCR beta CDR3 amplification used RNA transcripts. Second-round multiplex PCR came after a first-round RT-PCR that employed HTBI primers. Using its own MiXCR run on the multiplex PCR reads, TCRdb lists one record per CDR3 protein. Seen here are roughly 400,000 distinct CDR3 sequences, 15% observed once, and the top ten hold around 7%.

This receptor was identified in a woman aged 18-35 years with stable Graves' hyperthyroidism. Sequencing was carried out using peripheral blood. The chain is built from TRBV19 and TRBJ1-3; D not certain. The DNA for the CDR3 is TGTGCCAGTAGTATTAGGATCAGCTCTGGAAACACCATATATTTT. The encoded protein is CASSIRISSGNTIYF. The full variable domain, completed using reference TRBV19 and TRBJ1-3, is DGGITQSPKYLFRKEGQNVTLSCEQNLNHDAMYWYRQDPGQGLRLIYYSQIVNDFQKGDIAEGYSVSREKKESFPLTVTSAQKNPTAFYLCASSIRISSGNTIYFGEGSWLTVV.